These T cell receptor beta chains were read from a single sample in a study of spatial heterogeneity in lung cancer. TCRdb re-called the 5' RACE reads with MiXCR, one entry per CDR3 protein. The repertoire holds 30,000 to 45,000 distinct CDR3 sequences, with roughly 7.4% as singletons. The sequencing here drew on PBMCs, taken at surgery. These receptors were taken from a male donor with early-stage non-small cell lung cancer. Both conserved end residues are part of each CDR3. A D gene is named only where the DNA matches it firmly. Clone size is not always given. Where it is, it says once, few, many or a class for expanded clones.

abundance	d_gene	v_gene	j_gene	CDR3nt	CDR3aa
many	-	TRBV7-6	TRBJ2-3	TGTGCCAGCAGCCCAAGAACAAGTGGCACAGATACGCAGTATTTT	CASSPRTSGTDTQYF
few	-	TRBV14	TRBJ1-4	TGTGCCAGCAGCCTACTAGGAGGAGAAAAACTGTTTTTT	CASSLLGGEKLFF
few	TRBD1	TRBV20-1	TRBJ1-1	TGCAGTGCTCCAAGGGGGCGGGACGCTTTCTTT	CSAPRGRDAFF
many	TRBD2	TRBV7-2	TRBJ2-5	TGTGCCAGCAGCTCCTGGACTAGCGGGAAAGAGACCCAGTACTTC	CASSSWTSGKETQYF
-	-	TRBV20-1	TRBJ2-1	TGCAGTGCGCCCTCGCTACTTGACAATGAGCAGTTCTTC	CSAPSLLDNEQFF
many	-	TRBV7-9	TRBJ1-5	TGTGCCAGCAGCGGCGGCGATCAGCCCCAGCATTTT	CASSGGDQPQHF
many	TRBD2	TRBV7-9	TRBJ2-1	TGTGCCAGCAGCCCCAGGTTGGTTAGCGGGGCTTACAATGAGCAGTTCTTC	CASSPRLVSGAYNEQFF
many	-	TRBV9	TRBJ2-3	TGTGCCAGCAGCCTAGAGGGGCAGGGTCGAGATACGCAGTATTTT	CASSLEGQGRDTQYF
many	TRBD1	TRBV7-2	TRBJ2-3	TGTGCCAGCAGCGGACAGGGAACAGATACGCAGTATTTT	CASSGQGTDTQYF
many	-	TRBV6-2/TRBV6-3	TRBJ1-5	TGTGCCAGCAGTCGTAACAGCAATCAGCCCCAGCATTTT	CASSRNSNQPQHF
-	TRBD1	TRBV5-1	TRBJ1-6	TGCGCCAGCAGCTGGGGCCCGGGACAGAATTCACCCCTCCACTTT	CASSWGPGQNSPLHF
few	-	TRBV11-2	TRBJ1-4	TGTGCCAGCAGCTTAGATCCCTTGGGGTGGGGAAAACTGTTTTTT	CASSLDPLGWGKLFF
many	-	TRBV20-1	TRBJ2-2	TGCAGTGCTAGATTTAAATTTGGTTTAGGCGGGGAGCTGTTTTTT	CSARFKFGLGGELFF
many	TRBD1	TRBV5-8	TRBJ1-4	TGTGCCAGTTCCCGACAGGGAACTAATGAAAAACTGTTTTTT	CASSRQGTNEKLFF
many	-	TRBV7-8	TRBJ1-6	TGTGCCAGCAGCGACTATACAGGGTCTCCTAATTCACCCCTCCACTTT	CASSDYTGSPNSPLHF
many	TRBD1	TRBV12-3/TRBV12-4	TRBJ2-2	TGTGCCAGCAGTCCTAGACAGGGGGGCGGCGGGGAGCTGTTTTTT	CASSPRQGGGGELFF
few	-	TRBV19	TRBJ1-5	TGTGCCAGTACCTCCCCTTCGGCAGCCACGGAGCCCCAGCATTTT	CASTSPSAATEPQHF
many	TRBD1	TRBV19	TRBJ1-5	TGTGCCAGTAGTGTAGGGACAGTCGGCAATCAGCCCCAGCATTTT	CASSVGTVGNQPQHF